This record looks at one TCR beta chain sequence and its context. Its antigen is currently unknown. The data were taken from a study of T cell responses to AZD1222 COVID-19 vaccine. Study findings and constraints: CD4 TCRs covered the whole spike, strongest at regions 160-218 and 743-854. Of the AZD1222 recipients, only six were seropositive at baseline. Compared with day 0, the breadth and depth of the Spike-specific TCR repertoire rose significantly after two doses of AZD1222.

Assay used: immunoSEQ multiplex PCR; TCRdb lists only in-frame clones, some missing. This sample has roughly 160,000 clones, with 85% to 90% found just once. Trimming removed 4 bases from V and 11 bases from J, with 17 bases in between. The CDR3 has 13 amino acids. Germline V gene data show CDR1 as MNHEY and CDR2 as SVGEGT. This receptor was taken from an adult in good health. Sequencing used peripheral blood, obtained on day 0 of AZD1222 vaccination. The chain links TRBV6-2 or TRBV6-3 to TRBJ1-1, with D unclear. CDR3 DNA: TGTGCCAGCAGTTTGCGGGCCCTGAGGCTTGCTTTCTTT. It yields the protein CASSLRALRLAFF.